This T cell receptor beta chain was obtained from a study of blood T cell repertoires in COVID-19. Across the whole study: PBMCs, B-cell-depleted T cells, or T cells were the source of the cDNA or gDNA that made up the material.

The assay was immunoSEQ multiplex PCR, and TCRdb's table has in-frame clones only and misses some. Altogether 250,000 to 300,000 clones are present, approximately 90% being singletons, with the ten largest covering 2.2%. This CDR3 contains 15 residues. The germline CDR1 and CDR2 sequences are SEHNR and FQNEAQ (reference sequence). V trimming: 5 bases; J trimming: 5 bases; junction bases outside the gene matches: 10. Source material: peripheral blood. The sequence was collected from a woman aged 30 to 39 with COVID-19, enrolled during active disease. The V and J genes are TRBV7-9 and TRBJ1-2; 8 bases fit TRBD1. The CDR3 DNA sequence: TGTGCCAGCAGCACGAACAGGGGGGAATGGTATGGCTACACCTTC. Residues: CASSTNRGEWYGYTF.